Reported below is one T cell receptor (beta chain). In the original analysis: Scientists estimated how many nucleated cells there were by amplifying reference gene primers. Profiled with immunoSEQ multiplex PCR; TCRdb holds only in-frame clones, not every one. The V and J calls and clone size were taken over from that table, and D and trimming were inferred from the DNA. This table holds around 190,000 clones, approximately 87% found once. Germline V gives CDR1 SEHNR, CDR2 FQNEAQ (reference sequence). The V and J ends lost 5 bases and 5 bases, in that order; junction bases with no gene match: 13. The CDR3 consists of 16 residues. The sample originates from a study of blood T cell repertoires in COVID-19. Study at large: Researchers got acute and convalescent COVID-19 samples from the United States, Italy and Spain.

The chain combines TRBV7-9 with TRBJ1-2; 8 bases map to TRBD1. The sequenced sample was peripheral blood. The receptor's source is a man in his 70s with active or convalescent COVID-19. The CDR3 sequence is CASSDVSRDRKYGYTF. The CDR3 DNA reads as TGTGCCAGCAGCGACGTCTCCCGGGACAGGAAATATGGCTACACCTTC.